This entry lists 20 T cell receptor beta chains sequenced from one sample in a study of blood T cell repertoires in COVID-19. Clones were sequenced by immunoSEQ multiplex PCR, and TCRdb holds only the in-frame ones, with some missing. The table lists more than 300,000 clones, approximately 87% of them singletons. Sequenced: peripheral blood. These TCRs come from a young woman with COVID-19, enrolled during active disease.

CDR3 coding DNA: TGCAGCGTCCCCGACGAGGGTGGGGCCTACAATGAGCAGTTCTTC. Translation: CSVPDEGGAYNEQFF. The V call is TRBV29-1, the J call TRBJ2-1; maybe TRBD2 (5 bases). The V and J ends lost 6 bases and 2 bases respectively, with 17 bases between them. The CDR3 is 15 residues long. Germline assignment: CDR1 SQVTM and CDR2 ANQGSEA.

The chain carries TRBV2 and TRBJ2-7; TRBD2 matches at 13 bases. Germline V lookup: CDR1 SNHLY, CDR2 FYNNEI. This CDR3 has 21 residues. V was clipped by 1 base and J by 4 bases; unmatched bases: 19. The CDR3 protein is CASSEVMWVTSGRVGGYEQYF. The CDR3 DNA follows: TGTGCCAGCAGTGAAGTAATGTGGGTAACTAGCGGGAGGGTTGGGGGATACGAGCAGTACTTC.

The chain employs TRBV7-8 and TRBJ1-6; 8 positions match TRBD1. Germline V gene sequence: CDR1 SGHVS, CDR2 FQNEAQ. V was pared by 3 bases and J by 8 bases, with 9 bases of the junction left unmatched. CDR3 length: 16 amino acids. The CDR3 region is CASSFRTGRDDSPLHF. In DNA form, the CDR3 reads TGTGCCAGCAGCTTCCGGACAGGGAGGGATGATTCACCCCTCCACTTT.

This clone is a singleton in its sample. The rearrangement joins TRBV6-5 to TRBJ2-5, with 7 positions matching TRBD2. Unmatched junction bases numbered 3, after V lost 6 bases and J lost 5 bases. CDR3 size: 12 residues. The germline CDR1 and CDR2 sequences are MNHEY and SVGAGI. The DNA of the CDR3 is TGTGCCAGCAGCCAGGGAGGGGAGACCCAGTACTTC. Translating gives CASSQGGETQYF.

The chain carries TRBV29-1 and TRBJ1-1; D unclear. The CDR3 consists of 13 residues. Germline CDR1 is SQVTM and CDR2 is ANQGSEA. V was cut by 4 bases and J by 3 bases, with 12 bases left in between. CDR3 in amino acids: CSVGAGSYTEAFF. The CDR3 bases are TGCAGCGTTGGCGCCGGGAGTTACACTGAAGCTTTCTTT.

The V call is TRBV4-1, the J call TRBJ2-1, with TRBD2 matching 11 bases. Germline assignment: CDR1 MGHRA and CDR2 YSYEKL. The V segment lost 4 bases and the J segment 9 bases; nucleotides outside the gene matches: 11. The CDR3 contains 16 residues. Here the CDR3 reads CASSLMTSGNLGEQFF. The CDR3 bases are TGCGCCAGCAGCCTAATGACTAGCGGGAACCTTGGTGAGCAGTTCTTC.

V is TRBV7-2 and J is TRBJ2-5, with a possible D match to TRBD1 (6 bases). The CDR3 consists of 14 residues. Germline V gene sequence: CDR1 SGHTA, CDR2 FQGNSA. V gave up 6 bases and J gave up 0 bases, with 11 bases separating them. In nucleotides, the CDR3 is TGTGCCAGCAGAGACGGGACAAACCAAGAGACCCAGTACTTC. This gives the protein CASRDGTNQETQYF.

The CDR3 DNA reads as TGTGCCAGCAGCCGACTAGCGGGAGGGCCAATCGAGCAGTACTTC. It yields the protein CASSRLAGGPIEQYF. The rearrangement joins TRBV3-1 (or the pseudogene TRBV3-2) to TRBJ2-7; 14 bases are shared with TRBD2. Germline lookup yields CDR1 LGHDT and CDR2 YNNKEL (reference sequence). V shed 4 bases, J shed 6 bases, and the junction held 5 bases outside the gene matches. The CDR3 loop spans 15 amino acids.

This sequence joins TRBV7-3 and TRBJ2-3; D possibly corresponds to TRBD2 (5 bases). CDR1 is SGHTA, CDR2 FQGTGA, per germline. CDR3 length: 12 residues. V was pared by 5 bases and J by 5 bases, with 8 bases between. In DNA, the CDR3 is TGTGCCAGCAGCGATGGAGGAGATACGCAGTATTTT. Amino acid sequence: CASSDGGDTQYF.

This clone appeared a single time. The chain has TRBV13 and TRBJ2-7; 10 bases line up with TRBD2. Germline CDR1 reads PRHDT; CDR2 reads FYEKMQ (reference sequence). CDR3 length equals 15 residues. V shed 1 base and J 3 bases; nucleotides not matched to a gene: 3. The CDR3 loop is CASSLDLAGVYEQYF. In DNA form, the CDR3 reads TGTGCCAGCAGCTTAGACCTAGCGGGAGTCTACGAGCAGTACTTC.

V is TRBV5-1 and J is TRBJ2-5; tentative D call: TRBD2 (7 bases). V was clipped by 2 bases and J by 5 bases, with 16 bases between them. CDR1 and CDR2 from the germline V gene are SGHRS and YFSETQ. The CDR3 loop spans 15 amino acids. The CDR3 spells CASSLGGAPGETQYF. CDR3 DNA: TGCGCCAGCAGCTTAGGGGGGGCCCCCGGGGAGACCCAGTACTTC.

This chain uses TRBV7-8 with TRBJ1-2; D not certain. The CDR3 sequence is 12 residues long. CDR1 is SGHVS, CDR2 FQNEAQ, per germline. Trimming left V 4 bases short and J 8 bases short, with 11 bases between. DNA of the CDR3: TGTGCCAGCAGCTATTTGGAGGGAGGCTACACCTTC. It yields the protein CASSYLEGGYTF.

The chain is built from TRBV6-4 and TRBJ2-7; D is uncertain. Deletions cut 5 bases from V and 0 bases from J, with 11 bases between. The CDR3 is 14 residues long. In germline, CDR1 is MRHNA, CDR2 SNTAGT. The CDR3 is CASSYVFFSYEQYF. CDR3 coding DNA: TGTGCCAGCAGTTATGTTTTTTTCTCCTACGAGCAGTACTTC.

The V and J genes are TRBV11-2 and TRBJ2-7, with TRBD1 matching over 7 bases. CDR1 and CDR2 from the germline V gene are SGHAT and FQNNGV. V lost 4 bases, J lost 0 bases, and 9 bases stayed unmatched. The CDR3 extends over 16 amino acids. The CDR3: CASSSAPGQISYEQYF. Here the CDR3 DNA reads TGTGCCAGCAGCTCGGCTCCGGGACAGATCTCCTACGAGCAGTACTTC.

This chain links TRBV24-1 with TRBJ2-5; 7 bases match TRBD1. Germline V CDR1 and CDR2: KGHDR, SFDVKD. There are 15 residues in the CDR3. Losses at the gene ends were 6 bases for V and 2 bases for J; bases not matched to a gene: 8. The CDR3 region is CATSTGTAAQETQYF. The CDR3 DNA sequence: TGTGCCACCAGTACCGGGACAGCTGCACAAGAGACCCAGTACTTC.

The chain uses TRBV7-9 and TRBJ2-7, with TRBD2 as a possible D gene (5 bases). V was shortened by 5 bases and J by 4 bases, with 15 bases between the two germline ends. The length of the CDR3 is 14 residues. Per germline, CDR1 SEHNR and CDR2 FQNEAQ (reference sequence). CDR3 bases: TGTGCCAGCAGCGCGGAGCGGCCTCGGTACGAGCAGTACTTC. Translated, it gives CASSAERPRYEQYF.

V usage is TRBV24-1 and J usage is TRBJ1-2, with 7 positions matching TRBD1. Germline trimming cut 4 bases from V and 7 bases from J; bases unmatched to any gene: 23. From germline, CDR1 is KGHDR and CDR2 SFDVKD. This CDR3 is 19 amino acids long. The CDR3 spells CATSETLWDSRNSGCGYTF. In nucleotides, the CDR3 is TGTGCCACCAGTGAAACCCTTTGGGACAGTCGTAACAGCGGGTGTGGCTACACCTTC.

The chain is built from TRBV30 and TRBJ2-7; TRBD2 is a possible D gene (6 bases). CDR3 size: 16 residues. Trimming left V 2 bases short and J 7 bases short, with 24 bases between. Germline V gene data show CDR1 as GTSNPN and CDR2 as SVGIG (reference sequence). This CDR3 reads CAWSILGRDWVAEQYF. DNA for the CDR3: TGTGCCTGGAGTATTCTCGGGCGGGATTGGGTTGCGGAGCAGTACTTC. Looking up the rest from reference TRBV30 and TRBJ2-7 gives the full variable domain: SQTIHQWPATLVQPVGSPLSLECTVEGTSNPNLYWYRQAAGRGLQLLFYSVGIGQISSEVPQNLSASRPQDRQFILSSKKLLLSDSGFYLCAWSILGRDWVAEQYFGPGTRLTVT.

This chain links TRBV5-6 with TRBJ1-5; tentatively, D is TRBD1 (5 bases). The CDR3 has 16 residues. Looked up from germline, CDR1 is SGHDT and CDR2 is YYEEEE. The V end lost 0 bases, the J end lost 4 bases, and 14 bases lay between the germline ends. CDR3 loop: CASSLGSISGNQPQHF. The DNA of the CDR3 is TGTGCCAGCAGCTTGGGGAGTATATCAGGGAATCAGCCCCAGCATTTT.

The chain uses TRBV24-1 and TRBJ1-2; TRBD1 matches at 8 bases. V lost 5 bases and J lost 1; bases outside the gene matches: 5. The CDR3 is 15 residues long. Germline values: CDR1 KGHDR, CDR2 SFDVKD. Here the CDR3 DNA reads TGTGCCACCAGTGGTATCGACAGGGGTAACTATGGCTACACCTTC. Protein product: CATSGIDRGNYGYTF.